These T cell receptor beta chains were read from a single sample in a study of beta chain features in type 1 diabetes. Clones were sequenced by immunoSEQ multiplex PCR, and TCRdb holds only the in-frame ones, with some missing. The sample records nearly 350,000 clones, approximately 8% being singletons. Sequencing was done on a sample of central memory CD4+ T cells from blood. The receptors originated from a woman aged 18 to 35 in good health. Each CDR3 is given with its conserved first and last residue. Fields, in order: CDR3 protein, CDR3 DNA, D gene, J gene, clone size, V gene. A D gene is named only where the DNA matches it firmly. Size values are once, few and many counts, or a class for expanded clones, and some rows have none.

CAEPTASDLNYGYTF TGTGCCGAACCGACTGCCTCCGACCTTAACTATGGCTACACCTTC NA TRBJ1-2 NA TRBV10-3
CASSLGQHTEAFF TGTGCCAGCAGTTTGGGACAGCACACTGAAGCTTTCTTT TRBD1 TRBJ1-1 few TRBV6-5
CAVREPNTGELFF TGTGCCGTGCGGGAGCCGAACACCGGGGAGCTGTTTTTT TRBD2 TRBJ2-2 few TRBV10-3
CASSPRQGAYEQYF TGTGCCAGCAGCCCGAGACAGGGGGCCTACGAGCAGTACTTC TRBD1 TRBJ2-7 few TRBV7-8
CASSLSSGSNEQFF TGTGCCAGCAGCTTATCCAGCGGGAGTAATGAGCAGTTCTTC TRBD2 TRBJ2-1 few TRBV7-2
CASSSERAEYF TGTGCCAGCTCAAGCGAGAGGGCGGAGTACTTC NA TRBJ2-5 NA TRBV18
CASSLRQGGEQYF TGTGCCAGCAGCTTGAGGCAGGGAGGGGAGCAGTACTTC TRBD2 TRBJ2-7 few TRBV5-6
CASSPRDGRSYNEQFF TGTGCCAGTAGTCCACGGGACGGGCGCTCCTACAATGAGCAGTTCTTC NA TRBJ2-1 few TRBV19
CASSPQGANTGELFF TGTGCCAGCTCACCACAAGGGGCCAACACCGGGGAGCTGTTTTTT NA TRBJ2-2 many TRBV18
CASSTRQGNTEAFF TGTGCCAGCAGCACAAGACAGGGGAACACTGAAGCTTTCTTT TRBD1 TRBJ1-1 few TRBV11-2
CASSIQGTPGGTDTQYF TGTGCCAGCAGCATCCAGGGGACCCCTGGAGGAACAGATACGCAGTATTTT NA TRBJ2-3 many TRBV7-2
CASSLPEQGVETQYF TGTGCCAGCAGTTTGCCCGAACAGGGAGTGGAGACCCAGTACTTC NA TRBJ2-5 NA TRBV6-6
CASKGTGLYEQYF TGTGCCAGCAAAGGGACAGGGCTCTACGAGCAGTACTTC TRBD1 TRBJ2-7 few TRBV6-5
CSVTPGYEQYF TGCAGTGTAACCCCCGGGTATGAGCAGTACTTC NA TRBJ2-7 few TRBV20-1
CSAEIRLEQFF TGCAGCGCCGAGATCCGCTTAGAGCAGTTCTTC NA TRBJ2-1 few TRBV29-1
CASSSRLSLGETQYF TGTGCCAGCAGCTCCAGACTATCCTTGGGGGAGACCCAGTACTTC NA TRBJ2-5 few TRBV11-2
CASSFRGDNGYTF TGTGCCAGCAGTTTTCGAGGGGACAATGGCTACACCTTC NA TRBJ1-2 NA TRBV28
CATCGQGADTQYF TGTGCCACCTGTGGGCAGGGGGCAGATACGCAGTATTTT TRBD1 TRBJ2-3 few TRBV25-1
CASSKGGVGETQYF TGTGCCAGCAGCAAGGGTGGGGTCGGGGAGACCCAGTACTTC NA TRBJ2-5 NA TRBV7-9
CASSFNEKLFF TGTGCCAGCAGCTTTAATGAAAAACTGTTTTTT NA TRBJ1-4 NA TRBV7-6
CASSYGQGGQPQHF TGCGCCAGCAGTTATGGACAGGGGGGTCAGCCCCAGCATTTT TRBD1 TRBJ1-5 NA TRBV10-2
CASNGDGTYNEQFF TGTGCCAGCAACGGCGACGGAACATACAATGAGCAGTTCTTC NA TRBJ2-1 many TRBV2
CASSTHVREGNEQYF TGTGCCAGCAGCACGCACGTGCGGGAGGGGAACGAGCAGTACTTC TRBD2 TRBJ2-7 few TRBV7-2
CASSPGILNEQYF TGTGCCAGCTCACCAGGGATCCTGAACGAGCAGTACTTC NA TRBJ2-7 NA TRBV18
CASREGHWNTEAFF TGTGCCAGCAGGGAGGGACACTGGAACACTGAAGCTTTCTTT NA TRBJ1-1 many TRBV11-2
CASSVSGSYNEQFF TGTGCCAGCAGCGTAAGCGGGTCCTACAATGAGCAGTTCTTC NA TRBJ2-1 few TRBV9
CASSFSGSSADTQYF TGTGCCAGCAGCTTTAGCGGGAGTTCCGCAGATACGCAGTATTTT TRBD2 TRBJ2-3 NA TRBV7-2
CATSGTWETQYF TGTGCCACCTCGGGGACATGGGAGACCCAGTACTTC NA TRBJ2-5 few TRBV28
CASSSSDRAPPEQFF TGTGCCAGCAGCTCTAGCGATCGAGCGCCCCCTGAGCAGTTCTTC NA TRBJ2-1 NA TRBV6-6
CASSFGREETQYF TGTGCCAGCAGCTTTGGCAGGGAAGAGACCCAGTACTTC NA TRBJ2-5 NA TRBV5-6
CASSQSGTTDTQYF TGTGCCAGCAGCCAATCTGGAACCACAGATACGCAGTATTTT NA TRBJ2-3 few TRBV4-2
CATKTQGDTGELFF TGTGCCACCAAGACCCAGGGTGACACCGGGGAGCTGTTTTTT NA TRBJ2-2 NA TRBV18
CASSLQGTSGSHEQFF TGTGCCAGCAGCTTACAGGGGACTAGCGGGAGCCATGAGCAGTTCTTC TRBD2 TRBJ2-1 many TRBV7-2
CASSFGSSTSGREQYF TGTGCCAGCAGTTTCGGGTCTAGCACTTCGGGGCGGGAGCAGTACTTC NA TRBJ2-7 few TRBV28
CATSRGSGKGDNEQFF TGTGCCACCAGCAGAGGTAGCGGGAAAGGCGACAATGAGCAGTTCTTC TRBD2 TRBJ2-1 NA TRBV15
CASRSGQAYEQYF TGTGCCAGCAGATCTGGACAGGCCTACGAGCAGTACTTC TRBD1 TRBJ2-7 NA TRBV6-6
CASSATDRLRYEQYF TGTGCCAGCAGCGCGACAGACCGGCTAAGATACGAGCAGTACTTC NA TRBJ2-7 few TRBV7-2
CASSPGAGMFDYTF TGTGCCAGCAGCCCCGGGGCAGGGATGTTCGACTACACCTTC NA TRBJ1-2 few TRBV7-9
CASSLNRELTDTQYF TGTGCCAGCAGCTTAAACAGGGAGCTCACAGATACGCAGTATTTT NA TRBJ2-3 few TRBV7-9
CASIQGPDNEQFF TGCGCCAGCATACAGGGACCGGACAATGAGCAGTTCTTC NA TRBJ2-1 many TRBV5-1
CASSYRLGPYYEQYF TGTGCCAGCAGTTACAGGTTGGGACCCTACTACGAGCAGTACTTC NA TRBJ2-7 few TRBV6-5
CASSTGTRGAMAKNIQYF TGTGCCAGCAGCACCGGGACTAGAGGTGCTATGGCCAAAAACATTCAGTACTTC TRBD2 TRBJ2-4 many TRBV5-4
CASSPKTASYEQYF TGTGCCAGCAGCCCCAAGACTGCTTCCTACGAGCAGTACTTC NA TRBJ2-7 NA TRBV7-9
CASSLARGTTTDTQYF TGCGCCAGCAGCTTGGCTCGCGGGACTACCACAGATACGCAGTATTTT TRBD2 TRBJ2-3 many TRBV5-1
CAISENPGPGLNF TGTGCCATCAGTGAGAATCCGGGACCCGGGTTGAACTTC NA TRBJ2-7 few TRBV10-3
CASSPHGTSGRGEQYF TGTGCCAGCAGCCCCCACGGGACTAGCGGGAGAGGCGAGCAGTACTTC NA TRBJ2-7 NA TRBV21-1
CASIASGTYEAFF TGTGCCAGCATCGCCTCAGGGACTTATGAAGCTTTCTTT NA TRBJ1-1 NA TRBV28
CASRETGTEIYEQYF TGTGCCAGCAGGGAGACCGGGACAGAGATCTACGAGCAGTACTTC TRBD1 TRBJ2-7 NA TRBV6-5
CASSQSPGQGSYEQYF TGTGCCAGCAGCCAGTCACCGGGACAGGGCTCCTACGAGCAGTACTTC TRBD1 TRBJ2-7 NA TRBV4-2
CASSTTGGSYGYTF TGTGCCAGCAGTACGACAGGGGGGAGCTATGGCTACACCTTC TRBD1 TRBJ1-2 NA TRBV28
CASSLTGGSSYEQYF TGTGCCAGCAGCTTAACGGGGGGTAGTTCCTACGAGCAGTACTTC NA TRBJ2-7 few TRBV7-3
CASSQEQFNTGELFF TGTGCCAGCAGCCAAGAACAGTTTAACACCGGGGAGCTGTTTTTT NA TRBJ2-2 NA TRBV14
CASSLVSGQGAYEQYF TGTGCCAGCAGCTTAGTTTCAGGACAGGGTGCCTACGAGCAGTACTTC TRBD1 TRBJ2-7 NA TRBV7-2
CASSQELNRAHEQFF TGCGCCAGCAGCCAAGAACTAAACAGGGCGCATGAGCAGTTCTTC NA TRBJ2-1 many TRBV4-3
CASSLMTSGSYEQYF TGTGCCAGCAGCCTCATGACTAGCGGCTCCTACGAGCAGTACTTC TRBD2 TRBJ2-7 few TRBV4-2
CASSVRDRGPNEQFF TGTGCCAGCAGTGTCCGGGACAGGGGTCCCAATGAGCAGTTCTTC TRBD1 TRBJ2-1 NA TRBV9
CASSPPGQGWAGELFF TGTGCCAGCAGCCCCCCGGGACAGGGGTGGGCCGGGGAGCTGTTTTTT TRBD1 TRBJ2-2 few TRBV7-2